This paragraph reports one T cell receptor beta chain. Its antigen is not identified. TRB was amplified from around 250 ng of peripheral blood genomic DNA per sample. The data stem from a study of T cell clusters in autoimmune cytopenias. Multiplex touch-down PCR amplified TRB using TRB-A and TRB-B pools in one tube. For each CDR3 protein, TCRdb gives one entry from its re-call of the multiplex PCR reads, without DNA. This sample contains several thousand distinct CDR3 sequences. Study-level findings and limits: Physiological T cell clusters of healthy donors were apparently absent in primary autoimmune cytopenia patients.

The CDR3 has 16 amino acids. Germline V lookup: CDR1 LNHDA, CDR2 SQIVND (reference sequence). The same data also went into a second study, on T cell repertoires in aging, cancer and after chemotherapy. In that study: Six age groups, ranging from 30 or younger to 70 or older, included the donors. Clear clonal overlap appeared across healthy donor samples taken over several months to years. In healthy donors, age-related TCR diversity loss mainly reflected lost richness.

This TCR came from a human donor in good health. The V call is TRBV19, the J call TRBJ1-1; lacking DNA, the TRBD1 call made by TCRdb goes unchecked. Sequenced material: peripheral blood. The CDR3 loop is CASSIGPGTMNTEAFF. Using reference TRBV19 and TRBJ1-1 for the parts outside the CDR3, the full variable domain is DGGITQSPKYLFRKEGQNVTLSCEQNLNHDAMYWYRQDPGQGLRLIYYSQIVNDFQKGDIAEGYSVSREKKESFPLTVTSAQKNPTAFYLCASSIGPGTMNTEAFFGQGTRLTVV.